The 24 T cell receptor beta chains reported below all come from one sample, sequenced in a study of blood T cell repertoires in COVID-19. The protocol was immunoSEQ multiplex PCR, while the TCRdb copy is restricted to in-frame clones and leaves out a portion. Here the sample spans 300,000 to 350,000 clones, 88% being singletons. Sequenced material: PBMCs or T cells enriched from blood (not recorded which). The receptor set was obtained from a man in his thirties or forties who had recovered from COVID-19.

The gene calls are TRBV19 and TRBJ2-7, with 7 bases identical to TRBD1. V lost 7 bases, J lost 5 bases, and 5 bases stayed unmatched. Germline values: CDR1 LNHDA, CDR2 SQIVND (reference sequence). CDR3 size: 12 residues. Written as DNA, the CDR3 is TGTGCCAGTACCGGACAGGACCACGAGCAGTACTTC. Translation gives CASTGQDHEQYF.

The rearrangement uses TRBV19 and TRBJ2-2; TRBD2 aligns across 10 bases. V lost 6 bases and J lost 4; bases outside the gene matches: 11. CDR3 length: 17 residues. Germline V CDR1 and CDR2: LNHDA, SQIVND (reference sequence). The CDR3 protein is CASRPSLAGLGTGELFF. In nucleotides, the CDR3 is TGTGCCAGTAGACCATCACTAGCGGGGTTGGGCACCGGGGAGCTGTTTTTT.

The chain links TRBV5-1 to TRBJ1-4; 9 bases agree with TRBD1. The CDR3 totals 16 residues. V lost 4 bases and J lost 7; bases outside the gene matches: 11. CDR1 and CDR2 from the germline V gene are SGHRS and YFSETQ. The CDR3 DNA sequence: TGCGCCAGCAGCCCCGGGTCCGGGACAGGGAGTGAAAAACTGTTTTTT. It codes for CASSPGSGTGSEKLFF.

This clone was observed once. V gene TRBV21-1 combines with J gene TRBJ2-7; the D call of TRBD1 is as the table states it, not checked on the DNA. TRBV21-1 is an annotated pseudogene. There are 14 residues in the CDR3. The CDR3 region has the DNA TGTGCCAACATCCAGGGACAGGGCGGTGAGGAGCAGTACTTC. Protein product: CANIQGQGGEEQYF.

This clone was counted once. This chain uses TRBV4-1 with TRBJ1-1; TRBD1 might be the D (5 bases). With 6 bases removed from V and 0 bases from J, the gap between germline ends came to 11 bases. CDR1 and CDR2 (germline): MGHRA, YSYEKL. The CDR3 is 14 amino acids. The CDR3 DNA reads as TGCGCCAGCAGTAACATAGGGGTGAACACTGAAGCTTTCTTT. Protein: CASSNIGVNTEAFF.

Comments on this clone: Other nucleotide sequences in the sample specify the same CDR3. The rearrangement joins TRBV19 to TRBJ1-2, with 9 bases fitting TRBD1. The J segment lost 7 bases and the V segment lost 4 bases, leaving 7 bases of the junction unmatched. This CDR3 region has 14 residues. The germline CDR1 and CDR2 sequences are LNHDA and SQIVND (reference sequence). The CDR3, as DNA: TGTGCCAGTAGTACCGGGACAGGGCTTGGTGGCTACACCTTC. Protein: CASSTGTGLGGYTF.

This CDR3 reads CASSIDLSTEAFF. In DNA, the CDR3 is TGTGCCAGTAGTATAGATCTATCCACTGAAGCTTTCTTT. The V and J genes are TRBV19 and TRBJ1-1, with D hard to call. CDR3 length: 13 amino acids. Per the germline V gene, CDR1 is LNHDA and CDR2 is SQIVND (reference sequence). V gave up 0 bases and J gave up 4 bases, with 6 bases separating them. Using reference TRBV19 and TRBJ1-1 for the parts outside the CDR3, the full variable domain is DGGITQSPKYLFRKEGQNVTLSCEQNLNHDAMYWYRQDPGQGLRLIYYSQIVNDFQKGDIAEGYSVSREKKESFPLTVTSAQKNPTAFYLCASSIDLSTEAFFGQGTRLTVV.

The genes are TRBV19 and TRBJ1-6, with TRBD1 identical over 8 bases. This CDR3 has 15 amino acids. V shed 7 bases and J 10 bases; nucleotides not matched to a gene: 12. Germline CDR1 and CDR2: LNHDA and SQIVND (reference sequence). CDR3 in DNA: TGTGCCAGTAACTTACAACGGCAGGGGGCATCACCCCTCCACTTT. This sequence encodes CASNLQRQGASPLHF.

The CDR3 sequence: CASSPQVSNTGELFF. DNA for the CDR3: TGTGCCAGCAGCCCCCAGGTCTCGAACACCGGGGAGCTGTTTTTT. This rearrangement joins TRBV7-9 to TRBJ2-2; D remains ambiguous. This CDR3 comprises 15 residues. The germline V and J ends were trimmed by 5 bases and 0 bases, with 10 bases remaining between them. Germline CDR1 SEHNR, CDR2 FQNEAQ (reference sequence). Full variable domain (remainder filled in from reference TRBV7-9 and TRBJ2-2): DTGVSQNPRHKITKRGQNVTFRCDPISEHNRLYWYRQTLGQGPEFLTYFQNEAQLEKSRLLSDRFSAERPKGSFSTLEIQRTEQGDSAMYLCASSPQVSNTGELFFGEGSRLTVL.

The gene calls are TRBV30 and TRBJ2-1, with D possibly matching TRBD2 (5 bases). V lost 3 bases and J 4 bases, leaving 16 bases between the germline ends. The CDR3 is 15 amino acids. The germline V gene encodes CDR1 GTSNPN and CDR2 SVGIG (reference sequence). The CDR3: CAWSPRPRLYNEQFF. The CDR3 DNA is TGTGCCTGGAGCCCCAGGCCCAGACTATACAATGAGCAGTTCTTC.

This clone has a single count. J is TRBJ2-7 and V is TRBV19; 7 nucleotides agree with TRBD2. Germline V gene sequence: CDR1 LNHDA, CDR2 SQIVND (reference sequence). The J segment lost 5 bases and the V segment lost 9 bases, leaving 10 bases of the junction unmatched. The CDR3 is 13 residues long. The CDR3 nucleotides are TGTGCCAGCCGGAAGTGGGGGGGGGACGAGCAGTACTTC. Amino acid sequence: CASRKWGGDEQYF.

The chain carries TRBV19 and TRBJ2-1; 8 nucleotides match TRBD1. J was trimmed by 6 bases and V by 8 bases; bases with no gene match: 12. Germline CDR1 reads LNHDA; CDR2 reads SQIVND (reference sequence). The CDR3 extends over 15 amino acids. This chain's CDR3 is CASQGGQGRVNEQFF. For the CDR3, the DNA is TGTGCCAGTCAAGGAGGACAGGGTCGGGTCAATGAGCAGTTCTTC.

The count of this clone is one. This chain joins TRBV10-1 and TRBJ2-1, with 11 positions matching TRBD2. J lost 4 bases, V lost 2 bases, and 10 bases had no gene match. Germline V lookup: CDR1 WNHNN, CDR2 SYGVQD (reference sequence). The CDR3 has 18 residues. CDR3 bases: TGCGCCAGCAGTGAGACCGGCGTAACTAGCGGGAGTTACAATGAGCAGTTCTTC. Translating gives CASSETGVTSGSYNEQFF.

The chain couples TRBV10-1 to TRBJ2-1; TRBD1 agrees at 8 bases. Losses at the gene ends were 6 bases for V and 6 bases for J; bases not matched to a gene: 10. CDR1 and CDR2 (germline): WNHNN, SYGVQD (reference sequence). The CDR3 spans 15 residues. CDR3 sequence: CASSETGERANEQFF. CDR3 DNA sequence: TGCGCCAGCAGCGAGACAGGGGAAAGGGCCAATGAGCAGTTCTTC.

The chain combines TRBV15 with TRBJ2-5, with 9 positions matching TRBD1. The CDR3 has 15 amino acids. CDR1 LNHNV and CDR2 YYDKDF come from the germline V gene (reference sequence). The ends lost 5 bases at V and 5 bases at J; junction bases unmatched: 9. This chain's CDR3 is CATSWGTGSGETQYF. CDR3 nucleotide sequence: TGTGCCACCAGCTGGGGGACAGGGTCGGGGGAGACCCAGTACTTC.

For the CDR3, the DNA is TGTGCCAGCAGCCAATCAGGGGTTCAAGAGACCCAGTACTTC. Translation: CASSQSGVQETQYF. This rearrangement joins TRBV28 to TRBJ2-5; a possible D gene is TRBD1 (6 bases). Looked up from germline, CDR1 is MDHEN and CDR2 is SYDVKM. This CDR3 region has 14 residues. Deletions cut 6 bases from V and 2 bases from J, with 13 bases between.

J is TRBJ2-1 and V is TRBV5-1, with D perhaps TRBD2 (5 bases). This CDR3 is built from 13 residues. Germline assignment: CDR1 SGHRS and CDR2 YFSETQ. V was pared by 7 bases and J by 6 bases, with 14 bases between. The CDR3 DNA reads as TGCGCCAGCCGCACACTAGAGATCAATGAGCAGTTCTTC. As protein: CASRTLEINEQFF.

The chain employs TRBV2 and TRBJ1-4, with D possibly being TRBD1 (6 bases). Germline lookup yields CDR1 SNHLY and CDR2 FYNNEI. Trimming stripped 11 bases from V and 8 bases from J, with 18 bases between. The CDR3 length is 13 residues. The CDR3 sequence is CASTQGRHEKLFF. CDR3 in DNA: TGTGCCTCCACCCAGGGGAGACACGAAAAACTGTTTTTT.

As regards this clone: The same CDR3 is also encoded by other DNA sequences in this sample. The V call is TRBV19, the J call TRBJ2-7, with 7 nucleotides matching TRBD1. This CDR3 has 13 amino acids. Germline assignment: CDR1 LNHDA and CDR2 SQIVND (reference sequence). Germline trimming cut 3 bases from V and 3 bases from J; bases unmatched to any gene: 2. The CDR3 is CASSIPGGYEQYF. The CDR3, as DNA: TGTGCCAGTAGTATCCCAGGGGGCTACGAGCAGTACTTC.

This chain uses TRBV19 with TRBJ1-4; perhaps TRBD1 as D (5 bases). From germline, CDR1 is LNHDA and CDR2 SQIVND (reference sequence). The CDR3 extends over 13 amino acids. Between the trimmed V and J ends, which lost 6 bases and 5 bases, there was a span of 10 bases. CDR3: CASRDSQNEKLFF. In nucleotides, the CDR3 is TGTGCCAGTAGAGACAGTCAGAATGAAAAACTGTTTTTT.

The J gene is TRBJ2-5, the V gene TRBV9, with TRBD1 identical over 7 bases. The V segment lost 0 bases and the J segment 5 bases; nucleotides outside the gene matches: 7. In germline, CDR1 is SGDLS, CDR2 YYNGEE. CDR3 length equals 15 residues. As DNA, the CDR3 is TGTGCCAGCAGCGTAGAGAGGGGGCTTGGGGAGACCCAGTACTTC. Its protein product is CASSVERGLGETQYF.

J is TRBJ2-3 and V is TRBV10-1; TRBD1 aligns across 11 bases. The V segment lost 0 bases and the J segment 11 bases; nucleotides outside the gene matches: 7. In germline, CDR1 is WNHNN, CDR2 SYGVQD (reference sequence). This CDR3 is 15 amino acids long. The CDR3 loop is CASSESGTGGAWQYF. The CDR3 DNA sequence: TGCGCCAGCAGTGAGTCCGGGACAGGGGGAGCTTGGCAGTATTTT.

This chain's CDR3 is CASSIRTGTGVHEQFF. The CDR3 DNA sequence: TGTGCCAGCAGCATAAGGACCGGGACAGGGGTTCATGAGCAGTTCTTC. The genes are TRBV11-2 and TRBJ2-1, with 10 nucleotides matching TRBD1. Germline CDR1 reads SGHAT; CDR2 reads FQNNGV. J gave up 8 bases and V 5 bases, and 12 bases lay outside the gene matches. The CDR3 contains 16 residues.

J is TRBJ2-2 and V is TRBV5-1; TRBD1 matches at 7 bases. With V trimmed by 4 bases and J by 5 bases, 8 bases remained unmatched. CDR3 length: 15 residues. From germline, CDR1 is SGHRS and CDR2 YFSETQ. CDR3 loop: CASSRDRVRTGELFF. The DNA of the CDR3 is TGCGCCAGCAGCCGTGACAGGGTGAGGACCGGGGAGCTGTTTTTT.